The 22 T cell receptor beta chains below all came from one sample that was sequenced in a study of response to subunit inactivated influenza vaccine. Each CDR3 protein is one row after TCRdb ran MiXCR on the RT-PCR reads. The repertoire holds 200,000 to 300,000 distinct CDR3 sequences, with 12% as singletons. This specimen was non-naive T cells sorted from PBMCs, taken 14 days before vaccination. The receptor set was obtained from a man aged 45-65 years who received an inactivated influenza vaccine.

The chain combines TRBV20-1 with TRBJ1-5; D is unresolved. Trimming shortened V by 3 bases and J by 0 bases, and 12 bases separated the two germline ends. This CDR3 spans 15 amino acids. Per the germline V gene, CDR1 is DFQATT and CDR2 is SNEGSKA (reference sequence). The CDR3 protein is CSASRTSDSNQPQHF. CDR3 nucleotide sequence: TGCAGTGCTAGTAGGACGTCAGATAGCAATCAGCCCCAGCATTTT.

The rearrangement joins TRBV5-1 to TRBJ2-7, with 8 bases that match TRBD2. Unmatched junction bases numbered 16, after V lost 2 bases and J lost 3 bases. Looked up from germline, CDR1 is SGHRS and CDR2 is YFSETQ. CDR3 length: 18 amino acids. The CDR3 region has the DNA TGCGCCAGCAGCTTAGGCCCCGGCCGGGCGGGAGGAGACTACGAGCAGTACTTC. This codes for CASSLGPGRAGGDYEQYF.

As concerns this clonotype: The junction does not match germline at one end; this may be a read error. The chain joins TRBV20-1 to TRBJ2-7, with 10 nucleotides matching TRBD2. The germline V gene has CDR1 DFQATT and CDR2 SNEGSKA (reference sequence). The CDR3 has 15 residues. CDR3 loop: CCARGVAGGTYEQYF. CDR3 in DNA: TGCTGTGCTAGAGGGGTAGCGGGAGGCACCTACGAGCAGTACTTC.

The chain combines TRBV10-3 with TRBJ1-2; 10 positions match TRBD1. Germline trimming cut 6 bases from V and 7 bases from J; bases unmatched to any gene: 5. Germline CDR1 is ENHRY and CDR2 is SYGVKD. The CDR3 spans 13 residues. CDR3 coding DNA: TGTGCCATCAGGACAGGGGGCACGGGTGGCTACACCTTC. Encoded protein: CAIRTGGTGGYTF.

The chain links TRBV6-2 or TRBV6-3 to TRBJ2-4; D might be TRBD1 (5 bases). The CDR3 is 15 residues long. The V and J ends lost 4 bases and 0 bases respectively, with 10 bases between them. From germline, CDR1 is MNHEY and CDR2 SVGEGT. The CDR3 DNA reads TGTGCCAGCAGTTTACGACAGCAAGCCAAAAACATTCAGTACTTC. Translated, it gives CASSLRQQAKNIQYF.

The CDR3 DNA is TGCAGCGTTGAAGGACTAGCCGCCCCCCACACAATTAATGAGCAGTTCTTC. This gives the protein CSVEGLAAPHTINEQFF. The chain employs TRBV29-1 and TRBJ2-1; 7 nucleotides align to TRBD2. Trimming took 1 base from V and 7 from J; bases not matched to a gene: 16. The length of the CDR3 is 17 residues. Germline CDR1 and CDR2: SQVTM and ANQGSEA.

This clonotype has at least ten counts. The chain couples TRBV20-1 to TRBJ2-1; D possibly matches TRBD1 or TRBD2 (5 bases each). The V end lost 0 bases, the J end lost 1 base, and 28 bases lay between the germline ends. The germline CDR1 and CDR2 sequences are DFQATT and SNEGSKA (reference sequence). The CDR3 runs 21 residues. DNA for the CDR3: TGCAGTGCTAGAGATTTGAGGGGCAGACCACGTCAGTTCGTTTCCTACAATGAGCAGTTCTTC. Translation gives CSARDLRGRPRQFVSYNEQFF.

This clonotype was seen a handful of times. This chain connects TRBV7-6 to TRBJ1-1, with 11 positions matching TRBD1. CDR1 SGHVS and CDR2 FNYEAQ come from the germline V gene. This CDR3 is 14 amino acids long. J gave up 3 bases and V 4 bases, and 1 base lay outside the gene matches. The CDR3 DNA is TGTGCCAGCAGCTGGACAGGGGGCGACACTGAAGCTTTCTTT. Translation: CASSWTGGDTEAFF.

This clonotype has only a few counts. The chain carries TRBV9 and TRBJ2-5; 7 bases are shared with TRBD1. The trim removed 4 bases at V and 5 bases at J, leaving 5 bases unmatched. The CDR3 covers 13 residues. From germline, CDR1 is SGDLS and CDR2 YYNGEE. CDR3 region: CASSYGTAETQYF. The CDR3 coding sequence is TGTGCCAGCAGCTACGGGACAGCCGAGACCCAGTACTTC.

This clonotype was counted only a few times. The chain uses TRBV5-1 and TRBJ2-5, with 8 bases fitting TRBD2. Trimming took 7 bases from V and 5 from J; bases not matched to a gene: 10. The CDR3 is 14 residues long. Germline loops: CDR1 SGHRS, CDR2 YFSETQ. This chain's CDR3 is CASQATSGVETQYF. The DNA of the CDR3 is TGCGCCAGCCAAGCAACTAGCGGCGTCGAGACCCAGTACTTC. Full variable domain (outside the CDR3, taken from reference TRBV5-1 and TRBJ2-5): KAGVTQTPRYLIKTRGQQVTLSCSPISGHRSVSWYQQTPGQGLQFLFEYFSETQRNKGNFPGRFSGRQFSNSRSEMNVSTLELGDSALYLCASQATSGVETQYFGPGTRLLVL.

This clonotype appeared a single time. The chain carries TRBV28 and TRBJ1-5, with 7 bases matching TRBD1. The V segment lost 4 bases and the J segment 2 bases; nucleotides outside the gene matches: 8. Per the germline V gene, CDR1 is MDHEN and CDR2 is SYDVKM. This CDR3 is built from 16 residues. CDR3: CASSSTSGGGNQPQHF. CDR3 bases: TGTGCCAGCAGTTCAACCTCAGGGGGTGGCAATCAGCCCCAGCATTTT.

This clonotype has a count of ten or more. The chain employs TRBV10-3 and TRBJ1-1; D gene uncertain. The CDR3 consists of 13 residues. Looked up from germline, CDR1 is ENHRY and CDR2 is SYGVKD. V lost 10 bases to trimming and J lost 1 base, with 13 bases between them. CDR3 nucleotides: TGTGCCACCGCTCAGGTTGCGAACACTGAAGCTTTCTTT. Encoded protein: CATAQVANTEAFF.

This clonotype has a count of ten or more. The chain uses TRBV11-2 and TRBJ1-6; 8 nucleotides agree with TRBD1. In germline, CDR1 is SGHAT, CDR2 FQNNGV. There are 14 residues in the CDR3. With V trimmed by 5 bases and J by 9 bases, 6 bases remained unmatched. The CDR3 bases are TGTGCCAGCAGCCCGACAGGGGTTTCTTCACCCCTCCACTTT. Translating it yields CASSPTGVSSPLHF.

This clonotype has at least ten counts. V gene TRBV5-1 combines with J gene TRBJ2-3, with D possibly TRBD1 on 6 matching bases. CDR3 length: 15 amino acids. Germline-derived CDR1 and CDR2 are SGHRS and YFSETQ. Trimming shortened V by 1 base and J by 0 bases, and 9 bases separated the two germline ends. In DNA form, the CDR3 reads TGCGCCAGCAGCTTGATGGGGGCTAGCACAGATACGCAGTATTTT. This codes for CASSLMGASTDTQYF.

V and J are TRBV12-3 or TRBV12-4 and TRBJ2-5; 7 nucleotides match TRBD1. The CDR3 loop spans 14 amino acids. V lost 5 bases to trimming and J lost 12 bases; unmatched junction nucleotides: 15. In DNA form, the CDR3 reads TGTGCCAGCAGTCTCCGGGACAGCCTCAAAAAAAAGTACTTC. It specifies CASSLRDSLKKKYF.

This clonotype was seen ten or more times. CDR3 residues: CSATDRATDTQYF. DNA for the CDR3: TGCAGTGCTACGGACAGGGCGACAGATACGCAGTATTTT. The chain recombines TRBV20-1 with TRBJ2-3, with 8 bases aligning to TRBD1. CDR1 and CDR2 from the germline V gene are DFQATT and SNEGSKA (reference sequence). The CDR3 consists of 13 residues. With 4 bases clipped from V and 3 bases from J, the junction kept 3 bases outside the gene matches.

This clonotype was found many times. This sequence joins TRBV5-5 and TRBJ2-7; no clear D gene. V lost 4 bases, J lost 0 bases, and 14 bases lay in between. The CDR3 loop spans 15 amino acids. Per the germline V gene, CDR1 is SGHKS and CDR2 is YYEKEE (reference sequence). The CDR3 nucleotides read TGTGCCAGCAGCCTCGGTGCGAGATCCTCCTACGAGCAGTACTTC. This sequence encodes CASSLGARSSYEQYF.

This clonotype was seen a few times. The chain couples TRBV18 to TRBJ2-3; no clear D gene. There are 15 residues in the CDR3. CDR1 and CDR2 from the germline V gene are KGHSH and LQKENI. Trimming removed 2 bases at V and 1 base at J, with 10 bases between. CDR3 sequence (DNA): TGTGCCAGCTCACCATATCGGCAGGGCACAGATACGCAGTATTTT. Its translation: CASSPYRQGTDTQYF.

The chain is built from TRBV5-1 and TRBJ2-7; no definite D call. Per the germline V gene, CDR1 is SGHRS and CDR2 is YFSETQ. Trimming left V 4 bases short and J 2 bases short, with 16 bases between. The CDR3 has 15 amino acids. The CDR3 sequence is CASSQNVGRPYEQYF. The CDR3 coding sequence is TGCGCCAGCAGCCAGAACGTAGGTCGGCCCTACGAGCAGTACTTC.

This clonotype came up many times. The chain joins TRBV5-1 to TRBJ2-7; 8 bases align to TRBD1. V lost 0 bases and J lost 0; bases outside the gene matches: 5. Germline V lookup: CDR1 SGHRS, CDR2 YFSETQ. The CDR3 is made up of 16 amino acids. This CDR3 reads CASSLGTGSISYEQYF. The CDR3 nucleotides read TGCGCCAGCAGCTTGGGGACAGGGAGTATCTCCTACGAGCAGTACTTC.

Only a few counts were recorded for this clonotype. This chain links TRBV7-2 with TRBJ2-3, with no clear D. Germline V CDR1 and CDR2: SGHTA, FQGNSA. This CDR3 comprises 13 residues. The V and J ends lost 6 bases and 4 bases respectively, with 11 bases between them. The CDR3 coding sequence is TGTGCCAGCAGGTTTACAGTGGCAGATACGCAGTATTTT. Protein sequence: CASRFTVADTQYF.

This clonotype was seen a few times. The chain has TRBV30 and TRBJ2-1; no reliable D call. The V gene lost 5 bases and the J gene lost 0 bases, with 8 bases spanning the gap. Germline V lookup: CDR1 GTSNPN, CDR2 SVGIG (reference sequence). The CDR3 length is 13 residues. The CDR3 DNA reads as TGTGCCTGGGCCCCGAGCTCCTACAATGAGCAGTTCTTC. This translates into CAWAPSSYNEQFF.